This T cell receptor (beta chain) derives from a study of immune cell composition in non-small cell lung cancer. Only in-frame clones appear in the TCRdb table, and some are missing; sequencing was by immunoSEQ multiplex PCR. The sample consists of some 15,000 clones, over 70% of them appearing once. Germline V gene sequence: CDR1 LNHDA, CDR2 SQIVND (reference sequence). The CDR3 covers 16 residues. Trimming removed 1 base from V and 7 bases from J; junction bases left unmatched: 9. This clone was picked up a small number of times. Its antigen is still unknown. Regarding the study as a whole: Top 10 clone scores and clonality were higher in squamous than adenocarcinoma. Smoking pack-years did not significantly correlate with tumour TCR-beta clonality.

The receptor was derived from a human donor with non-small cell lung cancer. V and J are TRBV19 and TRBJ2-1, with TRBD2 matching over 8 bases. Sequenced input: lung tumor tissue. The CDR3 sequence: CASSIVPGGGMNEQFF. DNA for the CDR3: TGTGCCAGTAGTATAGTTCCGGGAGGGGGTATGAATGAGCAGTTCTTC. Supplemented by reference TRBV19 and TRBJ2-1, the full variable domain reads DGGITQSPKYLFRKEGQNVTLSCEQNLNHDAMYWYRQDPGQGLRLIYYSQIVNDFQKGDIAEGYSVSREKKESFPLTVTSAQKNPTAFYLCASSIVPGGGMNEQFFGPGTRLTVL.